Listed below are T cell receptor beta chains from one sample, sequenced in a study of cytomegalovirus exposure and HLA in healthy donors. Sequencing used immunoSEQ multiplex PCR; TCRdb keeps in-frame clones, though not all of them. The table includes about 98,000 clones, 70% detected once. Sequencing was performed on PBMCs. Source of these receptors: a man between 45 and 60 years old in good health and CMV-seronegative. Both conserved end residues are part of each CDR3. D genes are given only for firm matches. Only part of the rows carry a size: once, few, many, or a class if the clone is expanded.

J | D | size | V | CDR3 | DNA
TRBJ2-3 | TRBD2 | . | TRBV27 | CASSLYGLAHVTDTQYF | TGTGCCAGCAGTTTATACGGACTAGCGCATGTCACAGATACGCAGTATTTT
TRBJ2-2 | TRBD2 | . | TRBV11-3 | CASSVCMGGGGSNTGELFF | TGTGCCAGCAGCGTATGTATGGGTGGGGGGGGTTCGAACACCGGGGAGCTGTTTTTT
TRBJ2-1 | . | many | TRBV6-4 | CASSDLLASSYNEQFF | TGTGCCAGCAGTGACTTACTAGCCAGCTCCTACAATGAGCAGTTCTTC
TRBJ2-3 | . | few | TRBV4-1 | CASSRGPGHLDSTDTQYF | TGCGCCAGCAGCCGTGGACCGGGACACCTAGACAGCACAGATACGCAGTATTTT
TRBJ2-2 | . | . | TRBV4-2 | CASSHYPQGNTGELFF | TGTGCCAGCAGCCATTACCCCCAGGGGAACACCGGGGAGCTGTTTTTT
TRBJ1-1 | . | few | TRBV7-9 | CASSLAGAGGTEAFF | TGTGCCAGCAGCTTAGCAGGGGCCGGGGGGACTGAAGCTTTCTTT
TRBJ2-7 | . | . | TRBV4-1 | CASSQSKTSTYEQYF | TGCGCCAGCAGCCAGTCCAAAACTAGTACTTACGAGCAGTACTTC
TRBJ2-5 | . | . | TRBV5-1 | CASSLVAGWYQETQYF | TGCGCCAGCAGCTTGGTGGCGGGATGGTACCAAGAGACCCAGTACTTC
TRBJ2-2 | TRBD1 | . | TRBV18 | CASSNGQPGQGASGELFF | TGTGCCAGCTCAAACGGACAACCGGGACAGGGGGCATCCGGGGAGCTGTTTTTT
TRBJ1-1 | . | . | TRBV5-4 | CASSLTSGALSEAFF | TGTGCCAGCAGCTTGACAAGCGGGGCACTCTCTGAAGCTTTCTTT
TRBJ2-3 | . | . | TRBV11-2 | CASSLRSLGPDTQYF | TGTGCCAGCAGCTTACGGAGTCTCGGCCCAGATACGCAGTATTTT
TRBJ1-1 | . | . | TRBV4-3 | CASSQDLRDLSTEAFF | TGCGCCAGCAGCCAAGATCTGCGGGATCTGAGCACTGAAGCTTTCTTT
TRBJ2-7 | TRBD1 | once | TRBV18 | CASSEGQGRYEQYF | TGTGCCAGCTCAGAGGGACAGGGGAGATACGAGCAGTACTTC
TRBJ1-1 | . | few | TRBV5-1 | CASSLEPIRTEAFF | TGCGCCAGCAGCTTGGAACCGATTCGGACTGAAGCTTTCTTT
TRBJ2-7 | TRBD2 | . | TRBV6-5 | CASRRGTPTHYEQYF | TGTGCCAGCAGGCGGGGGACGCCCACTCACTACGAGCAGTACTTC
TRBJ2-7 | . | . | TRBV5-4 | CASSRPTSYEQYF | TGTGCCAGCAGCCGCCCGACATCCTACGAGCAGTACTTC
TRBJ2-2 | TRBD2 | . | TRBV7-3 | CASSLRGREANTGELFF | TGTGCCAGCAGCTTAAGGGGGCGGGAGGCGAACACCGGGGAGCTGTTTTTT
TRBJ2-7 | TRBD2 | . | TRBV29-1 | CSVEFPAGESYEQYF | TGCAGCGTTGAATTCCCAGCGGGAGAGAGCTACGAGCAGTACTTC
TRBJ2-7 | TRBD2 | few | TRBV11-3 | CASSPRTSEDYEQYF | TGTGCCAGCAGCCCCCGGACTAGCGAGGACTACGAGCAGTACTTC
TRBJ1-2 | . | . | TRBV5-4 | CASSLDSIYGYTF | TGTGCCAGCAGCCTGGACAGCATCTATGGCTACACCTTC
TRBJ2-3 | . | . | TRBV28 | CASTTKGLPRTQYF | TGTGCCAGCACCACCAAGGGACTCCCAAGGACGCAGTATTTT
TRBJ2-2 | . | . | TRBV9 | CASSVEGSPVLRSSRRGGELFF | TGTGCCAGCAGCGTAGAGGGGTCACCGGTCCTGAGGTCAAGCCGTAGGGGAGGGGAGCTGTTTTTT
TRBJ1-1 | . | once | TRBV28 | CASSLMNTEAFF | TGTGCCAGCAGTCTTATGAACACTGAAGCTTTCTTT
TRBJ2-3 | . | . | TRBV19 | CASTSLSSTDTQYF | TGTGCCAGTACGTCCCTATCTAGCACAGATACGCAGTATTTT
TRBJ2-3 | TRBD2 | . | TRBV27 | CASSSYKGTSGGRTDTQYF | TGTGCCAGCAGTTCATACAAGGGGACTAGCGGGGGGCGCACAGATACGCAGTATTTT
TRBJ1-5 | . | few | TRBV18 | CASSPGQLRNQPQHF | TGTGCCAGCTCACCAGGTCAGTTAAGAAATCAGCCCCAGCATTTT
TRBJ1-2 | TRBD1 | . | TRBV2 | CASSVVQGVYGYTF | TGTGCCAGCAGTGTCGTACAGGGGGTCTATGGCTACACCTTC
TRBJ2-2 | . | . | TRBV28 | CASSSRRDTNTGELFF | TGTGCCAGCAGTTCCCGTCGGGACACCAACACCGGGGAGCTGTTTTTT
TRBJ1-3 | TRBD1 | few | TRBV11-2 | CASSPQTGGWNTIYF | TGTGCCAGCAGCCCCCAAACAGGGGGCTGGAACACCATATATTTT
TRBJ2-7 | TRBD2 | . | TRBV30 | CAWSKPGLAGSSYEQYF | TGTGCCTGGAGTAAACCGGGACTAGCCGGGAGCTCCTACGAGCAGTACTTC
TRBJ2-7 | . | . | TRBV21-1 | CASSKGSQGSACEQYF | TGTGCCAGCAGCAAAGGATCACAGGGGTCAGCCTGCGAGCAGTACTTC
TRBJ1-4 | TRBD1 | . | TRBV14 | CASSRQTGTYNEKLFF | TGTGCCAGCAGCCGACAGACAGGGACCTATAATGAAAAACTGTTTTTT
TRBJ1-1 | . | . | TRBV15 | CATSRDQVVNTEAFF | TGTGCCACCAGCAGAGATCAGGTTGTGAACACTGAAGCTTTCTTT
TRBJ2-1 | TRBD2 | . | TRBV28 | CASSAGAGNEQFF | TGTGCCAGCAGTGCAGGAGCGGGGAATGAGCAGTTCTTC
TRBJ2-7 | . | . | TRBV18 | CASSPGQGLLAYEQYF | TGTGCCAGCTCACCTGGTCAGGGACTCTTAGCCTACGAGCAGTACTTC
TRBJ1-1 | . | once | TRBV10-3 | CAISEGRNTEAFF | TGTGCCATCAGTGAGGGCAGGAACACTGAAGCTTTCTTT
TRBJ2-1 | . | once | TRBV2 | CASSEGWGGPFF | TGTGCCAGCAGTGAAGGGTGGGGGGGCCCGTTCTTC
TRBJ1-4 | . | . | TRBV21-1 | CASSPGGMINEKLFF | TGTGCCAGCAGCCCCGGAGGAATGATTAATGAAAAACTGTTTTTT
TRBJ2-1 | TRBD1 | . | TRBV5-6 | CASSLGQGSYNEQFF | TGTGCCAGCAGCTTGGGACAGGGCTCCTACAATGAGCAGTTCTTC
TRBJ2-3 | . | . | TRBV28 | CASSFGLEGALLLF | TGTGCCAGCAGTTTTGGTCTGGAGGGGGCGCTTCTCCTTTTT
TRBJ2-7 | TRBD1 | . | TRBV28 | CASSSGTGDLFHEQYF | TGTGCCAGCAGTTCTGGGACAGGGGATCTGTTCCACGAGCAGTACTTC
TRBJ2-1 | TRBD1 | once | TRBV5-4 | CASSSTGESYNEQFF | TGTGCCAGCAGCTCGACAGGGGAATCCTACAATGAGCAGTTCTTC
TRBJ2-7 | . | . | TRBV6-1 | CASSPPGVATYEQYF | TGTGCCAGCAGTCCTCCGGGAGTTGCTACCTACGAGCAGTACTTC
TRBJ1-1 | TRBD1 | few | TRBV18 | CASSPGTGGTEAFF | TGTGCCAGCTCCCCCGGGACAGGGGGTACTGAAGCTTTCTTT
TRBJ2-7 | TRBD2 | few | TRBV5-1 | CASSFRITGGPGEQYF | TGCGCCAGCAGCTTTCGTATCACGGGAGGGCCGGGTGAGCAGTACTTC
TRBJ1-1 | . | . | TRBV11-3 | CASSSQGGEAFF | TGTGCCAGCAGCTCCCAGGGCGGTGAAGCTTTCTTT
TRBJ1-6 | . | . | TRBV6-1 | CASSETPNNSPLHF | TGTGCCAGCAGCGAGACACCTAATAATTCACCCCTCCACTTT